The clone carrying this T cell receptor beta chain was counted between two and nine times. TCRdb reprocessed the PCR reads via MiXCR and lists one record per CDR3 protein. The sample consists of about 86,000 distinct CDR3 sequences, 45% to 65% of them appearing once. These data belong to a study of CDR3 diversity in severe acne. CDR1 and CDR2 from the germline V gene are LNHDA and SQIVND (reference sequence). The CDR3 is 14 residues long. With 6 bases clipped from V and 0 bases from J, the junction kept 3 bases outside the gene matches. The specimen sequenced was blood. This clonotype was sampled from a male donor in good health, without acne. The rearrangement uses TRBV19 and TRBJ2-5, with 8 bases fitting TRBD1. The CDR3 bases are TGTGCCAGTAGGCAGGGGGCGAACCAAGAGACCCAGTACTTC. Protein: CASRQGANQETQYF.